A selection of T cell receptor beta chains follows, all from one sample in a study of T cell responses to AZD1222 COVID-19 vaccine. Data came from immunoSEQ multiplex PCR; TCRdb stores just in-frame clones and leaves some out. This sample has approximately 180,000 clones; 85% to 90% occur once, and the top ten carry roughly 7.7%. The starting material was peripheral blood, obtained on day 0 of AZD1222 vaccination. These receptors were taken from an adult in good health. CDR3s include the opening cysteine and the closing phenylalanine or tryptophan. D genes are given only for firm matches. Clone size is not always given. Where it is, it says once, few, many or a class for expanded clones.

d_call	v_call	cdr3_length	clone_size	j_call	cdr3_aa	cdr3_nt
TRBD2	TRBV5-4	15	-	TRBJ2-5	CASRGTSGDGETQYF	TGTGCCAGCAGGGGAACTAGCGGGGACGGGGAGACCCAGTACTTC
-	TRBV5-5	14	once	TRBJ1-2	CASSLIVGDDLRTF	TGTGCCAGCAGCTTGATTGTGGGGGACGACCTCCGCACCTTC
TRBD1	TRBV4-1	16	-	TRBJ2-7	CASSQVSGTAGYEQYF	TGCGCCAGCAGCCAAGTATCCGGGACAGCAGGCTACGAGCAGTACTTC
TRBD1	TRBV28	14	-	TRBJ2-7	CASLTGTGPHEQYF	TGTGCCTCCCTGACCGGGACAGGGCCCCACGAGCAGTACTTC
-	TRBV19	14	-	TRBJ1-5	CASSFRLINQPQHF	TGTGCCAGTAGTTTTCGTCTCATTAATCAGCCCCAGCATTTT
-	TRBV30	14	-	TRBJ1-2	CAWSFRQAADGYTF	TGTGCCTGGAGTTTCCGACAGGCCGCAGATGGCTACACCTTC
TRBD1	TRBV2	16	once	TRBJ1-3	CASSEDRGSSGNTIYF	TGTGCCAGCAGTGAGGACAGGGGCTCCTCTGGAAACACCATATATTTT
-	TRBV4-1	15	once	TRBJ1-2	CASSQVGGQFYGYTF	TGCGCCAGCAGCCAAGTGGGAGGACAGTTCTATGGCTACACCTTC
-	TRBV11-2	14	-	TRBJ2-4	CASSLHLAKNIQYF	TGTGCCAGCAGCTTACACCTAGCCAAAAACATTCAGTACTTC
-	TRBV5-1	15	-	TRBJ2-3	CASSLELGGTDTQYF	TGCGCCAGCAGCTTGGAACTGGGTGGCACAGATACGCAGTATTTT
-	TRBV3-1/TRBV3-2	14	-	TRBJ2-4	CASSQDRGKGIQYF	TGTGCCAGCAGCCAAGATAGGGGTAAGGGCATTCAGTACTTC
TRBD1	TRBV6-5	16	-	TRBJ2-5	CASSYCGQGAIETQYF	TGTGCCAGCAGTTACTGCGGACAGGGGGCCATAGAGACCCAGTACTTC
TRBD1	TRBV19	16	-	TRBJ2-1	CASSVNRDRDGNEQFF	TGTGCCAGTAGTGTCAATCGGGACAGGGATGGGAATGAGCAGTTCTTC
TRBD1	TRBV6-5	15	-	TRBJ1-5	CASSYAGGQNQPQHF	TGTGCCAGCAGTTATGCAGGGGGCCAAAATCAGCCCCAGCATTTT
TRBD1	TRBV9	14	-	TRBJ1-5	CASSVGTGRQPQHF	TGTGCCAGCAGCGTCGGGACAGGGAGGCAGCCCCAGCATTTT
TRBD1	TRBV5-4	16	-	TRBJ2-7	CASSSKTGAVIYEQYF	TGTGCCAGCAGCTCAAAAACAGGGGCCGTGATCTACGAGCAGTACTTC
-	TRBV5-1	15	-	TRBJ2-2	CASSPGSSNTGELFF	TGCGCCAGCAGCCCTGGGTCCTCAAACACCGGGGAGCTGTTTTTT
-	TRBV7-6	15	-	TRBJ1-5	CASSLDGDSNQPQHF	TGTGCCAGCAGCTTAGACGGGGATAGCAATCAGCCCCAGCATTTT
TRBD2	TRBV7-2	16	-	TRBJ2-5	CASSFPRGGSQETQYF	TGTGCCAGCAGCTTTCCGCGGGGGGGTAGCCAAGAGACCCAGTACTTC
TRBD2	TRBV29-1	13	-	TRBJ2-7	CSVRTSGAYEQYF	TGCAGCGTCAGGACTAGCGGGGCGTACGAGCAGTACTTC
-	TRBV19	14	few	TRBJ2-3	CASGLDWSTDTQYF	TGTGCCAGTGGGTTAGACTGGAGCACAGATACGCAGTATTTT
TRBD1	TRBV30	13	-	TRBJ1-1	CAWTGQRNTEAFF	TGTGCCTGGACGGGACAGCGGAACACTGAAGCTTTCTTT
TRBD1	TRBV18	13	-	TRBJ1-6	CASSRDSSSPLHF	TGTGCCAGCTCGAGGGACAGCTCCTCACCCCTCCACTTT
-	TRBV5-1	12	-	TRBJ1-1	CASSADIDEAFF	TGCGCCAGCAGCGCGGACATAGATGAAGCTTTCTTT
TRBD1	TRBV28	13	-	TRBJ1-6	CATSGDRGSPLHF	TGTGCCACCTCCGGTGACAGGGGATCACCCCTCCACTTT
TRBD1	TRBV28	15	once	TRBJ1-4	CASSPFEGAEEKLFF	TGTGCCAGCTCCCCCTTCGAGGGGGCGGAAGAAAAACTGTTTTTT
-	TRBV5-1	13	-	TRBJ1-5	CASSLMGGQPQHF	TGCGCCAGCAGCTTGATGGGGGGACAGCCCCAGCATTTT